The 4 T cell receptor beta chains in this list originate from one sample, sequenced in a study of T cell changes during pregnancy in multiple sclerosis. Repertoires were generated with immunoSEQ multiplex PCR, while TCRdb's copy carries only in-frame clones and drops some. The sample has approximately 48,000 clones, 90% to 95% seen once. The specimen was CD8+ T cells from peripheral blood mononuclear cells, collected before pregnancy. The receptors come from a female donor with multiple sclerosis, enrolled in a pregnancy study.

V and J are TRBV7-2 and TRBJ2-2, with 9 bases fitting TRBD2. Germline values: CDR1 SGHTA, CDR2 FQGNSA. V shed 5 bases, J shed 7 bases, and the junction held 5 bases outside the gene matches. The CDR3 has 14 amino acids. CDR3 sequence (DNA): TGTGCCAGCAGCCGGACTAGCGATAACGGGGAGCTGTTTTTT. This gives the protein CASSRTSDNGELFF.

This chain joins TRBV2 and TRBJ1-3, with 7 bases aligning to TRBD1. This CDR3 comprises 13 residues. Germline V gene data show CDR1 as SNHLY and CDR2 as FYNNEI. The CDR3 loop reads CVGIQGSGNTIYF. The CDR3 DNA reads TGTGTCGGGATACAGGGGTCTGGAAACACCATATATTTT.

The chain links TRBV2 to TRBJ2-7; D gene ambiguous. CDR1 and CDR2 from the germline V gene are SNHLY and FYNNEI. CDR3 length equals 12 residues. The V end lost 2 bases, the J end lost 8 bases, and 10 bases lay between the germline ends. The DNA of the CDR3 is TGTGCCAGCAGTGAAACAACGATCCAGCAGTACTTC. It yields the protein CASSETTIQQYF.

This clone occurred once. The genes are TRBV7-2 and TRBJ2-1, with 8 bases aligning to TRBD2. V dropped 5 bases and J dropped 4; count of bases not matched to a gene: 7. Germline CDR1 reads SGHTA; CDR2 reads FQGNSA. This CDR3 region has 15 residues. The CDR3 spells CASSPSGSGYNEQFF. DNA for the CDR3: TGTGCCAGCAGCCCGAGCGGGAGCGGATACAATGAGCAGTTCTTC.